The clone carrying this T cell receptor (beta chain) was recorded at least ten times. The data were obtained in a study of early T cells in non-severe SARS-CoV-2 infection. The TCR library protocol attached unique molecular identifiers to the individual cDNA molecules. TCRdb reprocessed the 5' RACE reads with MiXCR, giving one entry per CDR3 protein. Here the sample spans tens of thousands of distinct CDR3 sequences, over 9% being singletons. This TCR came from an adult who was a healthcare worker with PCR-confirmed SARS-CoV-2 infection or an uninfected control (not recorded which). Sequenced sample: whole blood.

In nucleotides, the CDR3 is TGTGCCAGCAGCTTCGAGAGGCCTACAGATACGCAGTATTTT. Its translation: CASSFERPTDTQYF. The chain employs TRBV7-9 and TRBJ2-3; D unclear. The CDR3 totals 14 residues. Trimming took off 3 bases at V and 3 bases at J, with 10 bases between the two ends. Germline V gene sequence: CDR1 SEHNR, CDR2 FQNEAQ (reference sequence). The full variable domain, in which reference TRBV7-9 and TRBJ2-3 provide the parts outside the CDR3, is DTGVSQNPRHKITKRGQNVTFRCDPISEHNRLYWYRQTLGQGPEFLTYFQNEAQLEKSRLLSDRFSAERPKGSFSTLEIQRTEQGDSAMYLCASSFERPTDTQYFGPGTRLTVL.